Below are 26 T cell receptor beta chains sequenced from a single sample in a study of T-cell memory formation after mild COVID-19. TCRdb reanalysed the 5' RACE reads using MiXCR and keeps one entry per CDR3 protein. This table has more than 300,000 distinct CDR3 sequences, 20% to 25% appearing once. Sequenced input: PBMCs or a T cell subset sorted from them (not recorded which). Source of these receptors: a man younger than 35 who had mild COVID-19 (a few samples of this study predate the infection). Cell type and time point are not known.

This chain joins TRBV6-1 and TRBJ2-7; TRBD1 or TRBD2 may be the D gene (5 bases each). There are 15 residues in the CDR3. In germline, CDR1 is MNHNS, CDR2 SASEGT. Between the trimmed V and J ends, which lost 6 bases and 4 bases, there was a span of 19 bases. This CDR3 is CASSGASGPRYEQYV. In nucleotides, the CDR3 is TGTGCCAGCAGCGGAGCTTCGGGGCCTCGTTACGAGCAGTACGTC.

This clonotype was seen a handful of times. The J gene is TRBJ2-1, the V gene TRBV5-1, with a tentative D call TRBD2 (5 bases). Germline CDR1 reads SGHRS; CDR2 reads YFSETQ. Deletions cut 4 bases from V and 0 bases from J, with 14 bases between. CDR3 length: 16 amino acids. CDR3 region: CASSRDMGSSYNEQFF. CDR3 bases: TGCGCCAGCAGCAGGGATATGGGGAGCTCCTACAATGAGCAGTTCTTC.

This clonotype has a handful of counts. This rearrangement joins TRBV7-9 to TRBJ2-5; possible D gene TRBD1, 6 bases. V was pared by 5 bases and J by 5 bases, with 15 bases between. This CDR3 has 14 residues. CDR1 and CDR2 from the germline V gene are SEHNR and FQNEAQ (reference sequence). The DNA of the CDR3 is TGTGCCAGCAGCCAAACACAGGGTCTGGAGACCCAGTACTTC. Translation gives CASSQTQGLETQYF.

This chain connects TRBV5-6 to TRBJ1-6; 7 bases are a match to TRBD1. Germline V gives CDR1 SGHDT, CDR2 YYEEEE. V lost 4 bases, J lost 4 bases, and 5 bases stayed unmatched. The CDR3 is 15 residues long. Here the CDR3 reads CASSPAGGYNSPLHF. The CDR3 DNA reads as TGTGCCAGCAGCCCCGCAGGGGGATATAATTCACCCCTCCACTTT.

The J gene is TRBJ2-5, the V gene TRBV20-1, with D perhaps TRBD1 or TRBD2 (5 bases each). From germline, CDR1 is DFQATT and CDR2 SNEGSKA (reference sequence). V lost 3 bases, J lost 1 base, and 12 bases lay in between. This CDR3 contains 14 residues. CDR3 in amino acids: CSARRPGTQETQYF. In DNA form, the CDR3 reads TGCAGTGCTAGGAGACCAGGGACCCAAGAGACCCAGTACTTC.

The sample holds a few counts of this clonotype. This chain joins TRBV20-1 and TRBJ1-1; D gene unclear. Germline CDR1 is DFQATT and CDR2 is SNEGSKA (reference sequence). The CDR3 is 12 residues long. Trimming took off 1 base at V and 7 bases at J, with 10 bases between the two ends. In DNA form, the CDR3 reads TGCAGTGCTAGAGGGGCCAGCTTTGAAGCTTTCTTT. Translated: CSARGASFEAFF.

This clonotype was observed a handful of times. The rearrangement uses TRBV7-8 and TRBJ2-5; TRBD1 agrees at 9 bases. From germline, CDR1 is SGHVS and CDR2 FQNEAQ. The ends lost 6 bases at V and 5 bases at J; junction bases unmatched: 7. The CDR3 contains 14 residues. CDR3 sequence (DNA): TGTGCCAGCAGTCACACAGGGGGCGGGGAGACCCAGTACTTC. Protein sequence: CASSHTGGGETQYF.

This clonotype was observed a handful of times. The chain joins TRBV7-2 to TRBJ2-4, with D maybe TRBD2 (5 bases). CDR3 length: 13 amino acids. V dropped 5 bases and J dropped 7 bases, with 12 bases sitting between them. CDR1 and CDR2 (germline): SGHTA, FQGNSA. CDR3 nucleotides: TGTGCCAGCAGCCCGGGGAGCATGAACATTCAGTACTTC. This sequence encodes CASSPGSMNIQYF.

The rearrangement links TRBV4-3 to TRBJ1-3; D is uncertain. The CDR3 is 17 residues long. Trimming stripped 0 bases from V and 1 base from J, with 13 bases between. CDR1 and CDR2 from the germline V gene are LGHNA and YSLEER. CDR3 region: CASSQDQSWASGNTIYF. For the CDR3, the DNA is TGCGCCAGCAGCCAAGATCAGTCCTGGGCGTCTGGAAACACCATATATTTT.

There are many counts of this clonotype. As DNA, the CDR3 is TGTGCCCTGCTGGCGTCGGGGGCCTCCTACAATGAGCAGTTCTTC. Amino acids: CALLASGASYNEQFF. The chain employs TRBV28 and TRBJ2-1; D tentatively fits TRBD1 or TRBD2 (6 bases each). The CDR3 loop spans 15 amino acids. The germline V gene has CDR1 MDHEN and CDR2 SYDVKM. V was clipped by 11 bases and J by 0 bases, with 17 bases between them.

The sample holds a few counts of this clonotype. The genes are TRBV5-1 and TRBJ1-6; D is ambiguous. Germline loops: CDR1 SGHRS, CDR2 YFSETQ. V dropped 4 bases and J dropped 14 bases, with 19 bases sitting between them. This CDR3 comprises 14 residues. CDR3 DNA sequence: TGCGCCAGCAGCCAACCGGGCTCCATTGCGACCCTCCACTTT. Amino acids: CASSQPGSIATLHF.

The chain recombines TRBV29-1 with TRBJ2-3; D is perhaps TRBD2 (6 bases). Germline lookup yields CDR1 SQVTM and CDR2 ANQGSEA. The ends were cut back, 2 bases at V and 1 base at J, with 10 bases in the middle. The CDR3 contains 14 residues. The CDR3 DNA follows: TGCAGCGTTGAACTAGGGACTCGCACAGATACGCAGTATTTT. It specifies CSVELGTRTDTQYF.

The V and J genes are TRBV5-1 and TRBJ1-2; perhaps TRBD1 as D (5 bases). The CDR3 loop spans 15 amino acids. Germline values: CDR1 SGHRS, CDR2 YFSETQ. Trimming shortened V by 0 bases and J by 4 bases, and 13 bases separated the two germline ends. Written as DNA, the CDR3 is TGCGCCAGCAGCTTGGACAGGCAGGGCGTCTATGGCTACACCTTC. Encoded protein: CASSLDRQGVYGYTF.

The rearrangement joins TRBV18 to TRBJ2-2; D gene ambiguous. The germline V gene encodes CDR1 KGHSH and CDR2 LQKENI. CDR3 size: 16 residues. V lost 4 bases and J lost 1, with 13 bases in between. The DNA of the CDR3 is TGTGCCAGCTCACTTTATGCGGTGCTGAACACCGGGGAGCTGTTTTTT. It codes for CASSLYAVLNTGELFF.

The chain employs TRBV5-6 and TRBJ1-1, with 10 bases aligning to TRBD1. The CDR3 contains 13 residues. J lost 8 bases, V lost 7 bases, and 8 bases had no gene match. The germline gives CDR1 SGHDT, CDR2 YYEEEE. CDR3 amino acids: CASRGQGIGEAFF. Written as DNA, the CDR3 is TGTGCCAGCCGGGGACAGGGGATTGGGGAAGCTTTCTTT.

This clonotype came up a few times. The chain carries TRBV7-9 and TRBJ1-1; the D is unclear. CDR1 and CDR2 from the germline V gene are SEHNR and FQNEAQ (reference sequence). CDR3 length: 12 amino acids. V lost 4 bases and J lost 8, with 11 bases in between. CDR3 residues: CASSSSGQEAFF. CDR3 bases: TGTGCCAGCAGCTCCTCTGGGCAGGAAGCTTTCTTT. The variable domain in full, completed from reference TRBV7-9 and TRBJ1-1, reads DTGVSQNPRHKITKRGQNVTFRCDPISEHNRLYWYRQTLGQGPEFLTYFQNEAQLEKSRLLSDRFSAERPKGSFSTLEIQRTEQGDSAMYLCASSSSGQEAFFGQGTRLTVV.

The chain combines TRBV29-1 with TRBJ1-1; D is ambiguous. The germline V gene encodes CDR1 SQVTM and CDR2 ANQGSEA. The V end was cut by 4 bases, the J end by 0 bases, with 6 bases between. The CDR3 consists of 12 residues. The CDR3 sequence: CSVGAMNTEAFF. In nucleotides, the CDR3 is TGCAGCGTTGGAGCAATGAACACTGAAGCTTTCTTT.

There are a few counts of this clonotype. CDR3: CASSYALRETQYF. The CDR3 DNA follows: TGTGCCAGCAGTTACGCATTACGGGAGACCCAGTACTTC. This chain connects TRBV6-2 or TRBV6-3 to TRBJ2-5; no reliable D call. CDR3 length equals 13 residues. Germline V gives CDR1 MNHEY, CDR2 SVGEGT. Trimming pared 2 bases from V and 5 bases from J, leaving 9 bases between.

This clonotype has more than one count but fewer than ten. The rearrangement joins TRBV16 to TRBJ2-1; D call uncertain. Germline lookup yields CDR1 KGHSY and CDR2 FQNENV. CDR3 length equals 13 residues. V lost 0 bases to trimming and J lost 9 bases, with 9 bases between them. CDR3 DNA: TGTGCCAGCAGCCAATCCCGGGTTGGTGAGCAGTTCTTC. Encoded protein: CASSQSRVGEQFF.

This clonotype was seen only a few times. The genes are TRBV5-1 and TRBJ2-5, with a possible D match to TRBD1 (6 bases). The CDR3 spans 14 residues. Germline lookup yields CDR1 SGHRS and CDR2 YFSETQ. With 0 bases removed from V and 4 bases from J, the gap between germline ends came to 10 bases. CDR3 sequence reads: CASSLGQARETQYF. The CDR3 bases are TGCGCCAGCAGCTTGGGACAGGCCCGAGAGACCCAGTACTTC.

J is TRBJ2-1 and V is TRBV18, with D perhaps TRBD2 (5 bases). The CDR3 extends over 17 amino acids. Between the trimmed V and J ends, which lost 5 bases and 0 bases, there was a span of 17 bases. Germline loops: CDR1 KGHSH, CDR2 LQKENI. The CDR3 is CASSSLLVLSSYNEQFF. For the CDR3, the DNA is TGTGCCAGCTCATCCTTACTAGTCCTCAGCTCCTACAATGAGCAGTTCTTC.

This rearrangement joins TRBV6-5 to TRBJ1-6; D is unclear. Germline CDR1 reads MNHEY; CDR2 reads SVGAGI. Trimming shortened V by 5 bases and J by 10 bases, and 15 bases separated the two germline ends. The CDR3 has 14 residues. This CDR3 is CASSTTRLRSPLHF. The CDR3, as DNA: TGTGCCAGCAGTACAACACGGCTACGGTCACCCCTCCACTTT.

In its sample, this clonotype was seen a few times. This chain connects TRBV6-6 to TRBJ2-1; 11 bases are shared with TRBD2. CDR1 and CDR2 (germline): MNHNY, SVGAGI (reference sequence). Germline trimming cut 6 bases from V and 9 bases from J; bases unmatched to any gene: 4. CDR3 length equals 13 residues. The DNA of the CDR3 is TGTGCCAGCAGCCCGGGACTAGCGGTTGAGCAGTTCTTC. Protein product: CASSPGLAVEQFF.

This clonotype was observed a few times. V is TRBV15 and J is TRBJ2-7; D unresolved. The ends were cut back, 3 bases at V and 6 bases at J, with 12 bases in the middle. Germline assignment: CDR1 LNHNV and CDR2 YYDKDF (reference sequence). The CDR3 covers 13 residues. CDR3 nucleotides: TGTGCCACCAGCAGTCTAACAGTGGGCGAGCAGTACTTC. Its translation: CATSSLTVGEQYF.

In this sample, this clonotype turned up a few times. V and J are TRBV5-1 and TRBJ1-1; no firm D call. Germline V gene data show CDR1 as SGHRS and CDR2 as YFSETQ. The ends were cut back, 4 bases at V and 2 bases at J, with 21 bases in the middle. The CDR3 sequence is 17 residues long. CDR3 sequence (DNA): TGCGCCAGCAGCGAATTTGGACCGGGCGATGTAAACACTGAAGCTTTCTTT. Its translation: CASSEFGPGDVNTEAFF.

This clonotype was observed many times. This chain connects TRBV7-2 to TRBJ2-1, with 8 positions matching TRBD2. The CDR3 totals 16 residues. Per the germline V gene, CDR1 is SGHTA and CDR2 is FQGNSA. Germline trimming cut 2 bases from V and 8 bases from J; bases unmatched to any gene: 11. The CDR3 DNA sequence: TGTGCCAGCAGCTTAAGGGGGATGGCGGGGGGCGATGAGCAGTTCTTC. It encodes CASSLRGMAGGDEQFF.